This is a list of T cell receptor beta chains from one sample in a study of blood T cell repertoires in COVID-19. TCRdb keeps only in-frame clones here, not all; method: immunoSEQ multiplex PCR. This sample has about 78,000 clones; about 90% occur once, and the top ten carry roughly 1%. The sample was peripheral blood. Every receptor here comes from a woman aged 45 to 65 in a cohort sampled during active COVID-19. CDR3s include the opening cysteine and the closing phenylalanine or tryptophan. Fields, in order: D gene, clone size, J gene, V gene, CDR3 DNA, CDR3 protein. D genes are given only for firm matches. Where a row states a size, it is once, few, many or the class of an expanded clone; other rows omit it.

>-|-|TRBJ2-7|TRBV7-6
TGTGCCAGCAGCTCGGACCCGGGGGACCCCTACGAGCAGTACTTC
CASSSDPGDPYEQYF
>TRBD1|-|TRBJ2-1|TRBV19
TGTGCCAGTAGTATACAGGGGGCGGAATACAATGAGCAGTTCTTC
CASSIQGAEYNEQFF
>TRBD1|-|TRBJ1-5|TRBV6-4
TGTACCAGCAGTCCCGGACAGGGTGGAAACGTTTCATATCAGCCCCAGCATTTT
CTSSPGQGGNVSYQPQHF
>TRBD1|-|TRBJ2-7|TRBV28
TGTGCCAGCAGTTTAAGTCACAGAGGGGGCAGCTCATACGAGCAGTACTTC
CASSLSHRGGSSYEQYF
>-|-|TRBJ2-7|TRBV5-5
TGTGCCAGCAGCGTTTTTTGGGACAACTCCTACGAGCAGTACTTC
CASSVFWDNSYEQYF
>-|-|TRBJ2-7|TRBV6-5
TGTGCCAGCAGTTACGACAGAGCCTCCTACGAGCAGTACTTC
CASSYDRASYEQYF
>-|-|TRBJ2-3|TRBV30
TGTGCCTGGAGGATGGCCGGCACAGATACGCAGTATTTT
CAWRMAGTDTQYF
>-|-|TRBJ2-1|TRBV4-2
TGTGCCAGCAGCCAAGATTTGGACTCCCCTCCTTACAATGAGCAGTTCTTC
CASSQDLDSPPYNEQFF
>TRBD2|-|TRBJ2-3|TRBV23-1
TGCGCCAGCAGTCAATCGACTAGCGGGAGTGATACAGATACGCAGTATTTT
CASSQSTSGSDTDTQYF
>-|-|TRBJ2-4|TRBV5-1
TGCGCCAGCCAGATGGACCAGGGGCGTATTCAGTACTTC
CASQMDQGRIQYF
>TRBD2|once|TRBJ2-3|TRBV11-2
TGTGCCAGCAGCTTCCCGTTCTTACTAGCGGGAGGGCTCACAGATACGCAGTATTTT
CASSFPFLLAGGLTDTQYF
>TRBD1|-|TRBJ1-2|TRBV28
TGTGCCAGCATCAAAGGGACAGCCCCGTTCTATGGCTACACCTTC
CASIKGTAPFYGYTF
>-|once|TRBJ2-1|TRBV19
TGTGCCAGTAGTATGGCCGGGAGTGGGTACAATGAGCAGTTCTTC
CASSMAGSGYNEQFF
>-|-|TRBJ2-1|TRBV4-1
TGCGCCAGCAGCCAAGGAGCGGTTAGCGGCTTCAATGAGCAGTTCTTC
CASSQGAVSGFNEQFF
>-|-|TRBJ2-4|TRBV21-1
TGTGCCAGCAGCAGGGATCGCACAGGGAACATTCAGTACTTC
CASSRDRTGNIQYF
>-|-|TRBJ2-7|TRBV28
TGTGCCAGCCCCCTAGCGTTCTCCTACGAGCAGTACTTC
CASPLAFSYEQYF
>-|few|TRBJ2-1|TRBV27
TGTGCCAGCAGTTTATCGGGACTGGTGTGGTCCCAATCTGAGCAGTTCTTC
CASSLSGLVWSQSEQFF
>TRBD1|-|TRBJ2-2|TRBV9
TGTGCCAGCAGCGTAGGAGACAGGGGGCGGACCGGGGAGCTGTTTTTT
CASSVGDRGRTGELFF
>-|-|TRBJ2-2|TRBV4-2
TGTGCCAGCAGCCAAGAGATGGCCTACACCGGGGAGCTGTTTTTT
CASSQEMAYTGELFF
>-|-|TRBJ2-1|TRBV3-1/TRBV3-2
TGTGCCAGCAGCTCCCTCAATGAGCAGTTCTTC
CASSSLNEQFF
>-|-|TRBJ1-6|TRBV30
TGTGCCTGGAGTGGACAGGATTTTAATTCACCCCTCCACTTT
CAWSGQDFNSPLHF
>-|-|TRBJ1-6|TRBV2
TGTGCCAGCATTGGGGCCAGCTCCTATAATTCACCCCTCCACTTT
CASIGASSYNSPLHF
>TRBD1|-|TRBJ1-3|TRBV27
TGTGCCAGCAGTTCCACCGGGACAGGGGGAAACACCATATATTTT
CASSSTGTGGNTIYF
>-|-|TRBJ2-6|TRBV28
TGTGCCAGCAGTTTAGGGGGGGCGGCCAACGTCCTGACTTTC
CASSLGGAANVLTF
>-|-|TRBJ1-4|TRBV2
TGTGCCAGCAGCAGCGGGGGGGAACTGTTTTTT
CASSSGGELFF
>-|-|TRBJ1-1|TRBV12-3/TRBV12-4
TGTGCCAGCAGTTTACGCGGGGTCACTGAAGCTTTCTTT
CASSLRGVTEAFF
>-|-|TRBJ2-1|TRBV3-1/TRBV3-2
TGTGCCAGCAGCCCACTCCGGGATTTTGACTACAATGAGCAGTTCTTC
CASSPLRDFDYNEQFF
>TRBD1|-|TRBJ1-1|TRBV6-2/TRBV6-3
TGTGCCAGCAGTCGTCGACAGGGAATAAACACTGAAGCTTTCTTT
CASSRRQGINTEAFF
>-|-|TRBJ2-7|TRBV3-1/TRBV3-2
TGTGCCAGCAGCCCTGGGAGGAACCTCCTCTACGAGCAGTACTTC
CASSPGRNLLYEQYF
>-|-|TRBJ2-3|TRBV19
TGTGCCACCACCGACGGCGGGACGGGAGATACGCAGTATTTT
CATTDGGTGDTQYF
>-|few|TRBJ2-7|TRBV6-5
TGTGCCAGCAGTCGGGACGGGGGAGCCTACGAGCAGTACTTC
CASSRDGGAYEQYF
>TRBD2|-|TRBJ2-7|TRBV27
TGTGCCAGCAGTACTCTTTCGACTAGCGGGGTCTACGAGCAGTACTTC
CASSTLSTSGVYEQYF
>-|-|TRBJ1-5|TRBV19
TGTGCCAGTAGAGGAGAGGTCGCCGCGCAGCAGCCCCAGCATTTT
CASRGEVAAQQPQHF
>-|-|TRBJ2-3|TRBV7-9
TGTGCCAGCAGCTTAGGGCGCGGGACTAGCACAGATACGCAGTATTTT
CASSLGRGTSTDTQYF
>TRBD1|-|TRBJ2-6|TRBV7-9
TGTGCCAGCAGCTTTGGACAGGGCAGATCTTATGGGGCCAACGTCCTGACTTTC
CASSFGQGRSYGANVLTF
>TRBD1|-|TRBJ1-3|TRBV4-2
TGTGCCAGCAGCTTTACCGGGACAGGGGAAACTGGAAACACCATATATTTT
CASSFTGTGETGNTIYF
>-|-|TRBJ2-3|TRBV2
TGTGCCAGCAGTGAAGCGCCAGTCCCTAGCACAGATACGCAGTATTTT
CASSEAPVPSTDTQYF
>-|-|TRBJ1-6|TRBV6-5
TGTGCCAGCAGTCCGACTGGCTATAATTCACCCCTCCACTTT
CASSPTGYNSPLHF